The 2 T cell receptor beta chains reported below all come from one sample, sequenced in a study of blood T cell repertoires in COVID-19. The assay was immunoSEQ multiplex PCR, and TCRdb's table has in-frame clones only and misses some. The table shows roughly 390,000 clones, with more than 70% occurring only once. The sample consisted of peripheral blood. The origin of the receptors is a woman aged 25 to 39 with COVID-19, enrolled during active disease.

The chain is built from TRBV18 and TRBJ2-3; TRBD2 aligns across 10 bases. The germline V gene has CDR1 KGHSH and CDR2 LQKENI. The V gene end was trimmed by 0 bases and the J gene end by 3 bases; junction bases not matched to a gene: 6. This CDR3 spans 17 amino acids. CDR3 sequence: CASSPPMIAGGTDTQYF. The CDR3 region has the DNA TGTGCCAGCTCACCACCGATGATAGCGGGAGGTACAGATACGCAGTATTTT.

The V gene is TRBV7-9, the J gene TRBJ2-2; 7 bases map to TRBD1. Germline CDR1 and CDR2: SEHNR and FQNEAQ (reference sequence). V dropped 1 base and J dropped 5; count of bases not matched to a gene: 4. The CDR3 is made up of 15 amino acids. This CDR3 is CASSLVGGRTGELFF. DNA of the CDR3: TGTGCCAGCAGCTTAGTAGGGGGCCGGACCGGGGAGCTGTTTTTT.